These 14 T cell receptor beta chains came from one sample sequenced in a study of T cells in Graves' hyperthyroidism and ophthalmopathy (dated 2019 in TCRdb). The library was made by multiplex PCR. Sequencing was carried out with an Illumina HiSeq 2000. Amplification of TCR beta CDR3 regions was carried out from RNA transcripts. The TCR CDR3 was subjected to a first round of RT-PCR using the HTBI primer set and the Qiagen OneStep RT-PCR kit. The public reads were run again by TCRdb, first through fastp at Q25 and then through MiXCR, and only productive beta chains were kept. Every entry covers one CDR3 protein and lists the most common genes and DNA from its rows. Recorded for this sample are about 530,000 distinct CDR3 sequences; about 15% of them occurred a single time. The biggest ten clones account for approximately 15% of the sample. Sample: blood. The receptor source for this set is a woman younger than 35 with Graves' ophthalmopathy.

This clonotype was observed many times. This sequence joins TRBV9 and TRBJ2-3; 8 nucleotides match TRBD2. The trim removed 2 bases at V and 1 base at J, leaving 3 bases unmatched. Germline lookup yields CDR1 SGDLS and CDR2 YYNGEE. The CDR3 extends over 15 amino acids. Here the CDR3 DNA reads TGTGCCAGCAGCGTCCTAGCGGGTGGCACAGATACGCAGTATTTT. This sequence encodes CASSVLAGGTDTQYF.

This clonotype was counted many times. CDR3 nucleotides: TGTGCCAGCAGTTTAGGACCCCCGGACAGGTCGACCTACGAGCAGTACTTC. Amino acids: CASSLGPPDRSTYEQYF. This sequence joins TRBV28 and TRBJ2-7, with 7 bases fitting TRBD1. CDR3 size: 17 residues. Germline values: CDR1 MDHEN, CDR2 SYDVKM. With 2 bases clipped from V and 2 bases from J, the junction kept 12 bases outside the gene matches.

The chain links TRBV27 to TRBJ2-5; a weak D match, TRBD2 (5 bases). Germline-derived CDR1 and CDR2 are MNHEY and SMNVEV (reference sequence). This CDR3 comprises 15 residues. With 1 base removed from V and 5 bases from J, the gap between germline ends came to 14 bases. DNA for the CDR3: TGTGCCAGCAGTTTATTGGGTGGGAGTCCGGAGACCCAGTACTTC. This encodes CASSLLGGSPETQYF.

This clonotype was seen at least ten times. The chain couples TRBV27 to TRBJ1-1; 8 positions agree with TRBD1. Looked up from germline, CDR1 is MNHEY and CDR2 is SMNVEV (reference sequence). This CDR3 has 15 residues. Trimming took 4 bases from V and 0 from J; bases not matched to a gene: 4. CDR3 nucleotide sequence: TGTGCCAGCAGTTCAGGGACAGGACTGAACACTGAAGCTTTCTTT. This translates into CASSSGTGLNTEAFF.

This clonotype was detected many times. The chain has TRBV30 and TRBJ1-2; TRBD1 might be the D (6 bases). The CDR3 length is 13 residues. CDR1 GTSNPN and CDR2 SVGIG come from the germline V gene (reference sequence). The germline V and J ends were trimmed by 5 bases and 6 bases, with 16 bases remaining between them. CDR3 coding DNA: TGTGCCTGGTCCCTTATGGGGGGCGATGGCTACACCTTC. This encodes CAWSLMGGDGYTF.

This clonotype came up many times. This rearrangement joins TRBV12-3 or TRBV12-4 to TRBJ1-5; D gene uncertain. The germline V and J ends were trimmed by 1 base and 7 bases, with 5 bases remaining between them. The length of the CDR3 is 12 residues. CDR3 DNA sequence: TGTGCCAGCAGTTTAGGAACCCAGCCCCAGCATTTT. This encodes CASSLGTQPQHF.

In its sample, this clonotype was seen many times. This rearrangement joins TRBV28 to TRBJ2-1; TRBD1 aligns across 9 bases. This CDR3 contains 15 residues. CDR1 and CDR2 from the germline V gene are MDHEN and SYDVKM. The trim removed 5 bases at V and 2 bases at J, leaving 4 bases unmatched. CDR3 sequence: CASSGGQGPYNEQFF. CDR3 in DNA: TGTGCCAGCAGTGGGGGACAGGGCCCCTACAATGAGCAGTTCTTC.

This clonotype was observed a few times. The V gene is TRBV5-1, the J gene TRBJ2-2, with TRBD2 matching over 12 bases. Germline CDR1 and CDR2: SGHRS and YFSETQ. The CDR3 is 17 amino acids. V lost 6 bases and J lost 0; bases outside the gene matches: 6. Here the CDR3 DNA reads TGCGCCAGCAAAACTAGCGGGGGGCTCCCGAACACCGGGGAGCTGTTTTTT. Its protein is CASKTSGGLPNTGELFF.

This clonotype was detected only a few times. The CDR3 nucleotides are TGTGCCAGCGGAGTCGGGGTTAATGAAAAACTGTTTTTT. Translating it yields CASGVGVNEKLFF. The chain combines TRBV2 with TRBJ1-4; no definite D call. V was clipped by 8 bases and J by 4 bases, with 11 bases between them. The CDR3 contains 13 residues. Germline CDR1 reads SNHLY; CDR2 reads FYNNEI.

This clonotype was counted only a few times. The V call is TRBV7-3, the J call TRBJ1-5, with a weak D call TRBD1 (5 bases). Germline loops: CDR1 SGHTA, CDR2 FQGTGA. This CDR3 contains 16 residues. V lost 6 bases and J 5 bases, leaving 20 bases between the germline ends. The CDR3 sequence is CASRPTERGGYQPQHF. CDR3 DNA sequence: TGTGCCAGCAGACCAACGGAGAGGGGTGGGTATCAGCCCCAGCATTTT.

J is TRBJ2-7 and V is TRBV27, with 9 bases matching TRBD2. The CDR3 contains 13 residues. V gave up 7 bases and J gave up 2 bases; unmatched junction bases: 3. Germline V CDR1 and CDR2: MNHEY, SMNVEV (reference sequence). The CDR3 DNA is TGTGCCAGCAAATCTAGCGGGGCCTACGAGCAGTACTTC. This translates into CASKSSGAYEQYF.

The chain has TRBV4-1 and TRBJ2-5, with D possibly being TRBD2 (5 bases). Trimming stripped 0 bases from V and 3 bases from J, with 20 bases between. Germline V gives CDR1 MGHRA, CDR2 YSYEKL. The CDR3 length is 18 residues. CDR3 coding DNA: TGCGCCAGCAGCCAAGAAGGGAGTAGGGCGGGCGGTAAAGAGACCCAGTACTTC. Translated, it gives CASSQEGSRAGGKETQYF.

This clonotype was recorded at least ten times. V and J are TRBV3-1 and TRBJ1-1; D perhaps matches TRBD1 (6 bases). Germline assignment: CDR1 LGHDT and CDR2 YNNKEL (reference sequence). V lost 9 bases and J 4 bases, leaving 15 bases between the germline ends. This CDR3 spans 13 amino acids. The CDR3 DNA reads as TGTGCCAGTAAACAGGGCCTCAGCACTGAAGCTTTCTTT. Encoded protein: CASKQGLSTEAFF.

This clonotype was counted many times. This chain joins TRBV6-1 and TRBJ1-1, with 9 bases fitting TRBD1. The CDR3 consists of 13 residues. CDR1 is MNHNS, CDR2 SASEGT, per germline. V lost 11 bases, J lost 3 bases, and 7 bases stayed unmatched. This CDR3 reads CAGRTGAYTEAFF. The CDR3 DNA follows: TGTGCCGGAAGGACAGGGGCATACACTGAAGCTTTCTTT.